A single sample gave rise to the 23 T cell receptor beta chains below, sequenced in a study of T cell responses to AZD1222 COVID-19 vaccine. Clones were sequenced by immunoSEQ multiplex PCR, and TCRdb holds only the in-frame ones, with some missing. The table has 90,000 to 150,000 clones, roughly nine tenths seen once; the top ten hold less than 4.5%. This sample comprised peripheral blood, obtained on day 0 of AZD1222 vaccination. The receptor source for this set is an adult in good health.

The chain has TRBV12-3 or TRBV12-4 and TRBJ1-6; D remains unclear. Trimming removed 2 bases at V and 10 bases at J, with 9 bases between. There are 13 residues in the CDR3. DNA of the CDR3: TGTGCCAGCAGTTTAATAGAAGGATCACCCCTCCACTTT. Encoded protein: CASSLIEGSPLHF.

V gene TRBV28 combines with J gene TRBJ2-7; D possibly corresponds to TRBD1 (5 bases). Trimming pared 6 bases from V and 4 bases from J, leaving 10 bases between. The CDR3 contains 12 residues. Germline V CDR1 and CDR2: MDHEN, SYDVKM. The CDR3 nucleotides are TGTGCCAGCAGCTATGACAGTTACGAGCAGTACTTC. Amino acid sequence: CASSYDSYEQYF.

The V call is TRBV2, the J call TRBJ2-3, with D possibly TRBD2 on 6 matching bases. The CDR3 is 15 residues long. Germline V gives CDR1 SNHLY, CDR2 FYNNEI. The ends were cut back, 8 bases at V and 0 bases at J, with 15 bases in the middle. The CDR3 spells CASVSERVSTDTQYF. CDR3 bases: TGTGCCAGCGTCTCTGAGCGGGTTAGCACAGATACGCAGTATTTT.

The gene calls are TRBV27 and TRBJ1-2, with 7 bases that match TRBD1. Germline values: CDR1 MNHEY, CDR2 SMNVEV (reference sequence). Trimming removed 5 bases from V and 5 bases from J; junction bases left unmatched: 2. The CDR3 sequence is 12 residues long. The CDR3 here is CASSRDRYGYTF. The DNA for the CDR3 is TGTGCCAGCAGTAGGGACAGATATGGCTACACCTTC.

This rearrangement joins TRBV10-3 to TRBJ2-1, with D tentatively TRBD1 (6 bases). Trimming took 2 bases from V and 9 from J, leaving 11 bases between them. Germline V gives CDR1 ENHRY, CDR2 SYGVKD. This CDR3 contains 13 residues. The CDR3 loop reads CAISEAGDGEQFF. In nucleotides, the CDR3 is TGTGCCATCAGTGAGGCAGGGGACGGTGAGCAGTTCTTC.

The J gene is TRBJ2-1, the V gene TRBV11-2; no reliable D call. V was clipped by 2 bases and J by 12 bases, with 17 bases between them. CDR1 is SGHAT and CDR2 is FQNNGV in the germline V gene. There are 14 residues in the CDR3. The CDR3 is CASSLNNWRPGQFF. CDR3 DNA sequence: TGTGCCAGCAGCTTAAACAATTGGCGGCCAGGGCAGTTCTTC.

This clone was detected a few times. Other DNA variants within this sample encode the same CDR3. The gene calls are TRBV4-1 and TRBJ1-6, with 9 bases fitting TRBD1. This CDR3 is 19 amino acids long. Germline V gene sequence: CDR1 MGHRA, CDR2 YSYEKL. V trimming: 3 bases; J trimming: 0 bases; junction bases outside the gene matches: 9. CDR3 nucleotide sequence: TGCGCCAGCAGCCAGACCCCGGGACAGGGATCCTCCTATAATTCACCCCTCCACTTT. Translating gives CASSQTPGQGSSYNSPLHF.

The chain has TRBV13 and TRBJ2-4; 10 nucleotides agree with TRBD2. This CDR3 has 16 amino acids. Germline V gives CDR1 PRHDT, CDR2 FYEKMQ (reference sequence). J was trimmed by 6 bases and V by 0 bases; bases with no gene match: 5. The CDR3 DNA is TGTGCCAGCAGCTTAGGACGGGGACTAGCGTTAAACATTCAGTACTTC. As protein: CASSLGRGLALNIQYF.

V gene TRBV5-5 combines with J gene TRBJ2-3; D perhaps matches TRBD2 (6 bases). V dropped 1 base and J dropped 11 bases, with 11 bases sitting between them. The CDR3 is 12 amino acids. Germline V gene data show CDR1 as SGHKS and CDR2 as YYEKEE (reference sequence). CDR3 loop: CASSLLTSQQYF. CDR3 coding DNA: TGTGCCAGCAGCTTGCTAACTAGCCAGCAGTATTTT. The entire variable domain, with the rest obtained from reference TRBV5-5 and TRBJ2-3, is as follows: DAGVTQSPTHLIKTRGQQVTLRCSPISGHKSVSWYQQVLGQGPQFIFQYYEKEERGRGNFPDRFSARQFPNYSSELNVNALLLGDSALYLCASSLLTSQQYFGPGTRLTVL.

This rearrangement joins TRBV14 to TRBJ2-7; 9 bases match TRBD2. The CDR3 is made up of 16 amino acids. V lost 3 bases and J lost 5; bases outside the gene matches: 11. Germline CDR1 is SGHDN and CDR2 is FVKESK. The CDR3 reads CASSHGGRAPGNEQYF. CDR3 nucleotides: TGTGCCAGCAGCCACGGCGGGAGGGCCCCCGGGAACGAGCAGTACTTC.

This clone appeared once. CDR3 coding DNA: TGTGCCAGCAGTGCTCCACGGGCGGCAACTAATGAAAAACTGTTTTTT. It codes for CASSAPRAATNEKLFF. The chain combines TRBV28 with TRBJ1-4; D is unclear. Germline CDR1 and CDR2: MDHEN and SYDVKM. The V gene lost 5 bases and the J gene lost 0 bases, with 13 bases spanning the gap. The CDR3 has 16 amino acids. The variable domain in full, completed from reference TRBV28 and TRBJ1-4, reads DVKVTQSSRYLVKRTGEKVFLECVQDMDHENMFWYRQDPGLGLRLIYFSYDVKMKEKGDIPEGYSVSREKKERFSLILESASTNQTSMYLCASSAPRAATNEKLFFGSGTQLSVL.

V usage is TRBV29-1 and J usage is TRBJ2-1; 10 positions agree with TRBD2. V dropped 4 bases and J dropped 4; count of bases not matched to a gene: 7. This CDR3 region has 15 residues. The germline CDR1 and CDR2 sequences are SQVTM and ANQGSEA. DNA of the CDR3: TGCAGCGTTGTGGGAGGACTAGCGGTGTACAATGAGCAGTTCTTC. This sequence encodes CSVVGGLAVYNEQFF.

This chain links TRBV12-5 with TRBJ2-1; D is possibly TRBD1 (6 bases). Germline V gene lookup returns CDR1 LGHNT and CDR2 FRNRAP. V was pared by 0 bases and J by 6 bases, with 15 bases between. The CDR3 totals 16 residues. The CDR3 sequence is CASGLVNTGRLNEQFF. The CDR3 DNA sequence: TGTGCTAGTGGTTTGGTAAATACAGGGCGGCTCAATGAGCAGTTCTTC.

This rearrangement joins TRBV2 to TRBJ2-3; D perhaps matches TRBD2 (6 bases). V was pared by 4 bases and J by 2 bases, with 13 bases between. CDR1 SNHLY and CDR2 FYNNEI come from the germline V gene. This CDR3 region has 15 residues. DNA for the CDR3: TGTGCCAGCAGTGTTCGACTAGTTTCCACAGATACGCAGTATTTT. Residues: CASSVRLVSTDTQYF.

The chain employs TRBV12-3 or TRBV12-4 and TRBJ1-5, with D unclear. This CDR3 region has 12 residues. Trimming cost V 3 bases and J 7 bases, with 7 bases left between them. The CDR3 DNA is TGTGCCAGCAGTTTTATTCCCCAGCCCCAGCATTTT. Translating gives CASSFIPQPQHF.

V gene TRBV3-1 (or the pseudogene TRBV3-2) combines with J gene TRBJ2-3, with D tentatively TRBD2 (7 bases). CDR1 and CDR2 from the germline V gene are LGHDT and YNNKEL (reference sequence). The CDR3 covers 16 residues. V shed 1 base and J shed 8 bases, with 19 bases lying between them. CDR3 region: CASSQGAGALTGTQYF. The CDR3 region has the DNA TGTGCCAGCAGCCAAGGGGCGGGGGCTCTCACGGGTACGCAGTATTTT.

The chain has TRBV18 and TRBJ1-1, with D perhaps TRBD1 (6 bases). Per germline, CDR1 KGHSH and CDR2 LQKENI. The CDR3 has 13 residues. Trimming pared 4 bases from V and 1 base from J, leaving 7 bases between. CDR3 sequence reads: CASSQDRNTEAFF. In DNA, the CDR3 is TGTGCCAGCTCACAGGACAGGAACACTGAAGCTTTCTTT.

The rearrangement links TRBV3-1 (or the pseudogene TRBV3-2) to TRBJ2-7; possibly TRBD2 for D (7 bases). Trimming stripped 4 bases from V and 4 bases from J, with 17 bases between. The germline CDR1 and CDR2 sequences are LGHDT and YNNKEL (reference sequence). This CDR3 comprises 15 residues. Written as DNA, the CDR3 is TGTGCCAGCAGCCCGCCCAGGGGAGGGCGGTACGAGCAGTACTTC. Translated, it gives CASSPPRGGRYEQYF.

This clone has only one observation. The chain has TRBV7-9 and TRBJ1-1; perhaps TRBD1 as D (6 bases). In germline, CDR1 is SEHNR, CDR2 FQNEAQ (reference sequence). The CDR3 runs to 15 residues. V lost 0 bases and J lost 2, with 10 bases in between. In DNA, the CDR3 is TGTGCCAGCAGCTTAGCGGCGGGGGCTAACACTGAAGCTTTCTTT. Its translation: CASSLAAGANTEAFF. The whole variable domain, remainder taken from reference TRBV7-9 and TRBJ1-1, is DTGVSQNPRHKITKRGQNVTFRCDPISEHNRLYWYRQTLGQGPEFLTYFQNEAQLEKSRLLSDRFSAERPKGSFSTLEIQRTEQGDSAMYLCASSLAAGANTEAFFGQGTRLTVV.

The V and J genes are TRBV5-1 and TRBJ2-5; D call uncertain. The germline CDR1 and CDR2 sequences are SGHRS and YFSETQ. The V gene lost 0 bases and the J gene lost 4 bases, with 7 bases spanning the gap. This CDR3 comprises 13 residues. The CDR3 coding sequence is TGCGCCAGCAGCTTGGTTAGTCGAGAGACCCAGTACTTC. Translation gives CASSLVSRETQYF.

The rearrangement uses TRBV30 and TRBJ1-2; 8 bases map to TRBD1. There are 12 residues in the CDR3. Trimming at V came to 7 bases and at J to 4 bases, leaving 5 bases not matched to a gene. Germline CDR1 and CDR2: GTSNPN and SVGIG (reference sequence). The CDR3 DNA is TGTGCCTCAGGACAGGGCGCCTATGGCTACACCTTC. Protein: CASGQGAYGYTF.

V is TRBV5-1 and J is TRBJ2-3; D not certain. The V end lost 1 base, the J end lost 0 bases, and 12 bases lay between the germline ends. The CDR3 extends over 16 amino acids. Germline lookup yields CDR1 SGHRS and CDR2 YFSETQ. The CDR3 is CASSLHATASTDTQYF. In nucleotides, the CDR3 is TGCGCCAGCAGCTTGCACGCCACCGCTAGCACAGATACGCAGTATTTT.

A few counts support this clone. The V gene is TRBV30, the J gene TRBJ1-6, with TRBD1 identical over 7 bases. Germline V CDR1 and CDR2: GTSNPN, SVGIG (reference sequence). Losses at the gene ends were 4 bases for V and 6 bases for J; bases not matched to a gene: 6. This CDR3 region has 14 residues. This CDR3 is CAWTGDRSNSPLHF. The CDR3 DNA reads TGTGCCTGGACAGGGGACAGAAGTAATTCACCCCTCCACTTT.